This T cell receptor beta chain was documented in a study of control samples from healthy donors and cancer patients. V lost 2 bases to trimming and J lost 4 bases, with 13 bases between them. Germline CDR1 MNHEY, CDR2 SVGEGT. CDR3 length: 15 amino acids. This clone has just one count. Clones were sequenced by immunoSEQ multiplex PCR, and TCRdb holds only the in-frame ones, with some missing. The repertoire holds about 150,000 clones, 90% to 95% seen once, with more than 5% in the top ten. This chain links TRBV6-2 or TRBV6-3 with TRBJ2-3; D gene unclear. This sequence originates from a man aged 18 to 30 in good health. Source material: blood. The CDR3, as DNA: TGTGCCAGCAGTTACCAGGACGTCTTTCCAGATACGCAGTATTTT. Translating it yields CASSYQDVFPDTQYF.